Listed here is a single T cell receptor beta chain. Its antigen remains unidentified. The data were obtained in a study of shared clonotypes between healthy human individuals. At the level of the study: The donor group consisted of two women and three men, aged 18 to 49.

Germline CDR1 SQVTM, CDR2 ANQGSEA. This CDR3 has 14 residues. Trimming cost V 5 bases and J 6 bases; bases outside gene matches: 9. Study observations and caveats: Naive subsets usually exceeded memory subsets in estimated richness. Few donors restricted represented genetic and exposure-history diversity.

Assay runs were performed at deep level. The method was immunoSEQ multiplex PCR; TCRdb's version includes in-frame clones alone and lacks a portion of them. The table has over a million clones, approximately 98.5% seen once. This sequence was found in a man aged 25-40 years in good health. The V and J genes are TRBV29-1 and TRBJ2-1, with TRBD1 identical over 8 bases. Sequencing was performed on naive CD4+ T cells sorted from blood. Subset noted: CD45RA+ positively selected. The DNA for the CDR3 is TGCAGCGTTTCACAGGGGGTCATTGTCAATGAGCAGTTCTTC. Translation gives CSVSQGVIVNEQFF.